This T cell receptor beta chain was recovered during a study of cytotoxic CD8 clonotypes in ibrutinib-treated CLL. Study-wide background: The group held 11 relapsed/refractory and around 15 treatment-naive patients, with under 18 IGHV unmutated.

T cells were sequenced at a targeted depth of 1 in 200,000 to 1 in 1 million. The assay was immunoSEQ multiplex PCR, and TCRdb's table has in-frame clones only and misses some. The sample has about 120,000 clones; roughly 57% are singletons. The sample here was PBMCs, taken after 24 months of ibrutinib treatment. This clonotype originated in a human donor with chronic lymphocytic leukemia.

The CDR3, as DNA: TGTGCCAGCAGCCAAGCTGCGCCAGGGACCCAAGATAGGGCTTTCTTT. This encodes CASSQAAPGTQDRAFF. The V gene is TRBV14, the J gene TRBJ1-1; a weak D match, TRBD1 (5 bases). Germline values: CDR1 SGHDN, CDR2 FVKESK. CDR3 length: 16 residues. V lost 1 base and J lost 11, with 23 bases in between.